This entry describes one T cell receptor beta chain. Its antigen remains unidentified. It may be a read error: a sequence one base away is much more abundant. Amplified TCR beta CDR3 regions came from RNA transcripts. Researchers ran a first-round RT-PCR on the TCR CDR3 using the HTBI primer set. MiXCR was run by TCRdb on the multiplex PCR reads, yielding one entry per CDR3 protein. The repertoire includes about 690,000 distinct CDR3 sequences, about 18% of them detected once, and 15% sits in the top ten. Hyperthyroidism had been newly diagnosed in patients aged 18 to 65, and its duration was under 2 months. This entry belongs to a study of T cells in Graves' hyperthyroidism and ophthalmopathy. Study results and limitations: A 13 V-J model separated ophthalmopathy from stable hyperthyroidism.

Germline lookup yields CDR1 SEHNR and CDR2 FQNEAQ (reference sequence). The CDR3 is made up of 18 amino acids. Sequenced input: blood. The chain recombines TRBV7-9 with TRBJ1-4; D unclear. The sequence was obtained from a man between 50 and 59 years old with Graves' hyperthyroidism. CDR3 loop: CASSYPPDLVATNEKLIF. The DNA for the CDR3 is TGTGCCAGCAGCTATCCACCGGACCTTGTGGCTACTAATGAAAAACTGATTTTT.